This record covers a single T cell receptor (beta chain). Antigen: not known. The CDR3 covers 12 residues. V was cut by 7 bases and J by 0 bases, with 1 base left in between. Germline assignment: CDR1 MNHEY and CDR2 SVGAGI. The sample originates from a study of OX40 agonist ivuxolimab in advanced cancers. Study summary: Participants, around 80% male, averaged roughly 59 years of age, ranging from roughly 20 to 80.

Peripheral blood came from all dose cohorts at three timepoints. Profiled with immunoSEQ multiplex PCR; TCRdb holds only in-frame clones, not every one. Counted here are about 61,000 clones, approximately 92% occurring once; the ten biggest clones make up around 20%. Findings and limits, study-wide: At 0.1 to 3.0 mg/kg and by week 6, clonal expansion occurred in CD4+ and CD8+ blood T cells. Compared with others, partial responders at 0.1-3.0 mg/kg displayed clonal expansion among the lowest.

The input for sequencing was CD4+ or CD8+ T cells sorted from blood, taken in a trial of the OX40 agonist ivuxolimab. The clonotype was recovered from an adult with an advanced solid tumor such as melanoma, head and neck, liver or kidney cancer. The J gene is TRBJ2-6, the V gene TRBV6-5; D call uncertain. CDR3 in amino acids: CASTSGANVLTF. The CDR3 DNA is TGTGCCAGCACCTCTGGGGCCAACGTCCTGACTTTC.